This TCR beta chain was sequenced in a study of sequential checkpoint blockade in melanoma. Looking at the study overall: Matched biopsies came pretreatment and at week 13 for approximately 22 patients.

The repertoire was sequenced with immunoSEQ multiplex PCR; TCRdb's copy has only in-frame clones and lacks some. Of 5,000 to 6,000 clones in the sample, around 27% were seen once. Treatment reported: randomized to nivolumab then ipilimumab (arm A) or the reverse (arm B). Study findings and constraints: PD-L1 staining and CD8+ counts, not mutational load, tracked tumor T-cell clonality.

Points on this clone: The antigen is unknown.

This sample comprised tumor tissue (inferred from file names), obtained from a patient given nivolumab and ipilimumab in sequence. The source of this sequence is a human donor with melanoma.

Here the CDR3 reads CAWSGTIQAFF. The CDR3 region has the DNA TGTGCCTGGAGTGGGACAATTCAAGCTTTCTTT. The J gene is TRBJ1-1, the V gene TRBV30, with D maybe TRBD1 (5 bases). The length of the CDR3 is 11 residues. From germline, CDR1 is GTSNPN and CDR2 SVGIG (reference sequence). With 1 base removed from V and 9 bases from J, the gap between germline ends came to 9 bases. Supplemented by reference TRBV30 and TRBJ1-1, the full variable domain reads SQTIHQWPATLVQPVGSPLSLECTVEGTSNPNLYWYRQAAGRGLQLLFYSVGIGQISSEVPQNLSASRPQDRQFILSSKKLLLSDSGFYLCAWSGTIQAFFGQGTRLTVV.